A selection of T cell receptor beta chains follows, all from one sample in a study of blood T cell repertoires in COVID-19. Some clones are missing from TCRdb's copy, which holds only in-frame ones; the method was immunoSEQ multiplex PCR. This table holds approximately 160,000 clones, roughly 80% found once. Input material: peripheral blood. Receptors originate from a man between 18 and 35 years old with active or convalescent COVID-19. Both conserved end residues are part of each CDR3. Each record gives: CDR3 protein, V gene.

CASSLVGTIYEQYF,TRBV5-1
CASSPTGVGYNEQFF,TRBV14
CASSSGLGVSSYEQYF,TRBV5-1
CASSVLAGEYNEQFF,TRBV9
CASSYEGRGSNGYTF,TRBV6-6
CATSGTGNTGELFF,TRBV24-1
CASSPNRVRAKTELAGRGNIQYF,TRBV7-8
CAISSPGQGSSEQYF,TRBV10-3
CASSLAGTGTFYEQYF,TRBV5-1
CSARDNYEQYF,TRBV20-1
CASSFSYGYTF,TRBV12-3/TRBV12-4
CASSNNRVDGYTF,TRBV6-6
CASSPPSDRGGQETQYF,TRBV7-9
CASSDWQGGYNEQFF,TRBV6-4
CASSRTPPGQERNTIYF,TRBV11-2
CASSPDGIAYTEAFF,TRBV5-8